A selection of T cell receptor beta chains follows, all from one sample in a study of blood T cell repertoires in COVID-19. The assay was immunoSEQ multiplex PCR, and TCRdb's table has in-frame clones only and misses some. The sample has about 14,000 clones; 85% to 90% are singletons. Sequenced sample: peripheral blood. Receptors were obtained from a human donor in a cohort sampled during active COVID-19. Both conserved end residues are part of each CDR3. The order of the fields is CDR3 DNA, CDR3 protein, clone size, D gene, V gene, J gene. A D gene is named only where the DNA matches it firmly. Only some rows state a clone size, as once, few, many or a class for expanded clones.

cdr3_nt: TGTGCCAGTACCCTAGCGGTGCCCTACAATGAGCAGTTCTTC
cdr3_aa: CASTLAVPYNEQFF
clone_size: NA
d_call: TRBD2
v_call: TRBV19
j_call: TRBJ2-1

cdr3_nt: TGCAGCGTTGGGACAGGGAGGAACACTGAAGCTTTCTTT
cdr3_aa: CSVGTGRNTEAFF
clone_size: NA
d_call: TRBD1
v_call: TRBV29-1
j_call: TRBJ1-1

cdr3_nt: TGTGCCAGCTCACCGGGGCCGCATCAAACCTACGAGCAGTACTTC
cdr3_aa: CASSPGPHQTYEQYF
clone_size: NA
d_call: NA
v_call: TRBV18
j_call: TRBJ2-7

cdr3_nt: TGTGCCAGCAGCATAGGACAGCTTGTGCCCTATAATTCACCCCTCCACTTT
cdr3_aa: CASSIGQLVPYNSPLHF
clone_size: NA
d_call: NA
v_call: TRBV21-1
j_call: TRBJ1-6

cdr3_nt: TGTGCCAGCAGCGGTACTAGCGGCTTCACAGATACGCAGTATTTT
cdr3_aa: CASSGTSGFTDTQYF
clone_size: NA
d_call: TRBD2
v_call: TRBV9
j_call: TRBJ2-3

cdr3_nt: TGTGCCAGCAGCGCGAGCTCTTCTACCTACGAGCAGTACTTC
cdr3_aa: CASSASSSTYEQYF
clone_size: NA
d_call: NA
v_call: TRBV9
j_call: TRBJ2-7

cdr3_nt: TGTGCCAGCCAGACAGGTAACGAGCAGTACTTC
cdr3_aa: CASQTGNEQYF
clone_size: NA
d_call: NA
v_call: TRBV6-6
j_call: TRBJ2-7

cdr3_nt: TGTGCCACCAGTGATTCAGGACAGATCTATGGCTACACCTTC
cdr3_aa: CATSDSGQIYGYTF
clone_size: NA
d_call: NA
v_call: TRBV24-1
j_call: TRBJ1-2

cdr3_nt: TGTGCCAGCAGCTCCCCCGGGACTCTTGCCTACGAGCAGTACTTC
cdr3_aa: CASSSPGTLAYEQYF
clone_size: NA
d_call: NA
v_call: TRBV6-2/TRBV6-3
j_call: TRBJ2-7

cdr3_nt: TGTGCCAGCAGCTTCTTTGATTCTGGGGCCTACACTGAAGCTTTCTTT
cdr3_aa: CASSFFDSGAYTEAFF
clone_size: NA
d_call: NA
v_call: TRBV7-2
j_call: TRBJ1-1

cdr3_nt: TGTGCCTGGAGTGTATCAGGGGGCGGGTGGGAGCAGTACTTC
cdr3_aa: CAWSVSGGGWEQYF
clone_size: NA
d_call: TRBD1
v_call: TRBV30
j_call: TRBJ2-7

cdr3_nt: TGTGCCAGCAGTGGGGAGCGGCTGGGCGAGCAGTACTTC
cdr3_aa: CASSGERLGEQYF
clone_size: NA
d_call: NA
v_call: TRBV2
j_call: TRBJ2-7

cdr3_nt: TGTGCCAGCTCACCAGACTCCCCCCATGAGCAGTTCTTC
cdr3_aa: CASSPDSPHEQFF
clone_size: NA
d_call: NA
v_call: TRBV18
j_call: TRBJ2-1

cdr3_nt: TGTGCCAGCACCCTCACAGATACGCAGTATTTT
cdr3_aa: CASTLTDTQYF
clone_size: few
d_call: NA
v_call: TRBV2
j_call: TRBJ2-3

cdr3_nt: TGTGCCAGCAGAGCCGAGAGCGGTGGCTACACCTTC
cdr3_aa: CASRAESGGYTF
clone_size: once
d_call: NA
v_call: TRBV6-5
j_call: TRBJ1-2

cdr3_nt: TGTGCCGCCCGGAAAGGGGTTAGGGGTTCACCCCTCCACTTT
cdr3_aa: CAARKGVRGSPLHF
clone_size: NA
d_call: NA
v_call: TRBV6-5
j_call: TRBJ1-6

cdr3_nt: TGCGCCAGCAGCTCCCAGGGGGATACCTACGAGCAGTACTTC
cdr3_aa: CASSSQGDTYEQYF
clone_size: NA
d_call: TRBD1
v_call: TRBV5-1
j_call: TRBJ2-7

cdr3_nt: TGTGCCAGCAGTTTAAGCCCAACCGGGGAGCTGTTTTTT
cdr3_aa: CASSLSPTGELFF
clone_size: once
d_call: NA
v_call: TRBV27
j_call: TRBJ2-2

cdr3_nt: TGTGCCAGCAGTTTAATCGGCAGGGAATACACCTTC
cdr3_aa: CASSLIGREYTF
clone_size: NA
d_call: NA
v_call: TRBV12-3/TRBV12-4
j_call: TRBJ1-2

cdr3_nt: TGCGCCAGCAGCTTGGGGACAACGTGGGCAGGGAACACCGGGGAGCTGTTTTTT
cdr3_aa: CASSLGTTWAGNTGELFF
clone_size: NA
d_call: NA
v_call: TRBV5-1
j_call: TRBJ2-2

cdr3_nt: TGTGCCAGCAGCTTAGTTGGCAGCTACAATGAGCAGTTCTTC
cdr3_aa: CASSLVGSYNEQFF
clone_size: NA
d_call: NA
v_call: TRBV11-3
j_call: TRBJ2-1

cdr3_nt: TGTGCCACCAGTGAGGGACAGTCTGGCGAGCAGTACTTC
cdr3_aa: CATSEGQSGEQYF
clone_size: NA
d_call: TRBD1
v_call: TRBV24-1
j_call: TRBJ2-7

cdr3_nt: TGTGCCAGCAGTTTAGGTCTCTCCGACGAGCAGTACTTC
cdr3_aa: CASSLGLSDEQYF
clone_size: NA
d_call: NA
v_call: TRBV12-3/TRBV12-4
j_call: TRBJ2-7

cdr3_nt: TGTGCCAGCAGCTCCCGCGGGGGCCTCATGAACACTGAAGCTTTCTTT
cdr3_aa: CASSSRGGLMNTEAFF
clone_size: NA
d_call: NA
v_call: TRBV7-2
j_call: TRBJ1-1

cdr3_nt: TGTGCCAGCAGCCAACGGACTAGCGGGTGGTCTATGAATGAGCAGTTCTTC
cdr3_aa: CASSQRTSGWSMNEQFF
clone_size: NA
d_call: TRBD2
v_call: TRBV28
j_call: TRBJ2-1

cdr3_nt: TGTGCCAGCAGCGTAGAATCTAGCGGGGGGGCTTTCTCAGATACGCAGTATTTT
cdr3_aa: CASSVESSGGAFSDTQYF
clone_size: NA
d_call: TRBD2
v_call: TRBV9
j_call: TRBJ2-3

cdr3_nt: TGTGCCAGTAGTATATTGGGCGGGAGAGGAGGTGAGCAGTTCTTC
cdr3_aa: CASSILGGRGGEQFF
clone_size: NA
d_call: TRBD2
v_call: TRBV19
j_call: TRBJ2-1

cdr3_nt: TGTGCCAGCAGTGAAGGGTTGGCGGGATTTAACACTGAAGCTTTCTTT
cdr3_aa: CASSEGLAGFNTEAFF
clone_size: once
d_call: NA
v_call: TRBV2
j_call: TRBJ1-1

cdr3_nt: TGTGCCAGCAGCCGTACAGGGGGCGACGAGCAGTACTTC
cdr3_aa: CASSRTGGDEQYF
clone_size: medium-sized
d_call: TRBD1
v_call: TRBV5-4
j_call: TRBJ2-7

cdr3_nt: TGTGCCAGCAGGGAGGGCATTATTTCTGGAAACACCATATATTTT
cdr3_aa: CASREGIISGNTIYF
clone_size: NA
d_call: NA
v_call: TRBV6-5
j_call: TRBJ1-3

cdr3_nt: TGTGCCAGCAGTTTGTATAGCGGGAGGGGCACAGATACGCAGTATTTT
cdr3_aa: CASSLYSGRGTDTQYF
clone_size: NA
d_call: TRBD2
v_call: TRBV28
j_call: TRBJ2-3

cdr3_nt: TGTGCCAGTAGTAATCCCTCGGGGGTACTAGCGGGGGGCAACTCCTACAATGAGCAGTTCTTC
cdr3_aa: CASSNPSGVLAGGNSYNEQFF
clone_size: NA
d_call: TRBD2
v_call: TRBV19
j_call: TRBJ2-1

cdr3_nt: TGTGCCAGCAGCCTCCCGGGGACTTACGAGCAGTACTTC
cdr3_aa: CASSLPGTYEQYF
clone_size: NA
d_call: NA
v_call: TRBV5-4
j_call: TRBJ2-7

cdr3_nt: TGCGCCAGCAGCCAAGGACAGAGCTATGGCTACACCTTC
cdr3_aa: CASSQGQSYGYTF
clone_size: NA
d_call: NA
v_call: TRBV4-1
j_call: TRBJ1-2

cdr3_nt: TGTGCCAGCAGTTCTCTGGGGGCTGGGGAGACCCAGTACTTC
cdr3_aa: CASSSLGAGETQYF
clone_size: once
d_call: NA
v_call: TRBV7-2
j_call: TRBJ2-5

cdr3_nt: TGTGCCAGCAGTCCCCCCGACACCGGGGAGCTGTTTTTT
cdr3_aa: CASSPPDTGELFF
clone_size: NA
d_call: NA
v_call: TRBV28
j_call: TRBJ2-2

cdr3_nt: TGTGCCACCAGTGAGTCGGGACTAGCGGGAACCTACGAGCAGTACTTC
cdr3_aa: CATSESGLAGTYEQYF
clone_size: NA
d_call: TRBD2
v_call: TRBV24-1
j_call: TRBJ2-7

cdr3_nt: TGTGCCAGTAGTATAACAGGAGATACGCAGTATTTT
cdr3_aa: CASSITGDTQYF
clone_size: NA
d_call: NA
v_call: TRBV19
j_call: TRBJ2-3

cdr3_nt: TGTGCCAGCAGCGAATGGACTAGCGGGGGTTACAATGAGCAGTTCTTC
cdr3_aa: CASSEWTSGGYNEQFF
clone_size: NA
d_call: TRBD2
v_call: TRBV7-3
j_call: TRBJ2-1

cdr3_nt: TGTGCCAGCAGCTTCCAGCAGGAAGAGACCCAGTACTTC
cdr3_aa: CASSFQQEETQYF
clone_size: once
d_call: NA
v_call: TRBV11-2
j_call: TRBJ2-5

cdr3_nt: TGTGCCAGCGGTCCCTCGGGGACTAGCGGAGTGTGGGAGCAGTACTTC
cdr3_aa: CASGPSGTSGVWEQYF
clone_size: NA
d_call: TRBD2
v_call: TRBV27
j_call: TRBJ2-7

cdr3_nt: TGTGCCAGCAGTTTATTGGGCCTTACCTACGAGCAGTACTTC
cdr3_aa: CASSLLGLTYEQYF
clone_size: NA
d_call: NA
v_call: TRBV28
j_call: TRBJ2-7

cdr3_nt: TGTGCCAGCAGCCAAGGCGACCACGGGTATGGCTACACCTTC
cdr3_aa: CASSQGDHGYGYTF
clone_size: NA
d_call: NA
v_call: TRBV3-1/TRBV3-2
j_call: TRBJ1-2

cdr3_nt: TGTGCCAGTAGTCTCCCTCCAGGGGAAGAACGGCTAATGAACACTGAAGCTTTCTTT
cdr3_aa: CASSLPPGEERLMNTEAFF
clone_size: NA
d_call: NA
v_call: TRBV19
j_call: TRBJ1-1

cdr3_nt: TGCGCCAGCAGCCAAGAATCAGCGGGGGCCTCCTACGAGCAGTACTTC
cdr3_aa: CASSQESAGASYEQYF
clone_size: once
d_call: TRBD2
v_call: TRBV4-1
j_call: TRBJ2-7

cdr3_nt: TGTGCCAGCAGCGGGCCTACAATGAACACCGGGGAGCTGTTTTTT
cdr3_aa: CASSGPTMNTGELFF
clone_size: NA
d_call: NA
v_call: TRBV7-9
j_call: TRBJ2-2

cdr3_nt: TGTGCCACCAGTGACCGATTAAAAATCGGGGGTGGGGAGACCCAGTACTTC
cdr3_aa: CATSDRLKIGGGETQYF
clone_size: NA
d_call: NA
v_call: TRBV24-1
j_call: TRBJ2-5

cdr3_nt: TGTGCCAGCAGCCCGGGGACGGAGGGTTGGGAGACCCAGTACTTC
cdr3_aa: CASSPGTEGWETQYF
clone_size: NA
d_call: NA
v_call: TRBV5-4
j_call: TRBJ2-5

cdr3_nt: TGCGCCAGCAGCTTGGGGGACAGGGGAACCTACGAGCAGTACTTC
cdr3_aa: CASSLGDRGTYEQYF
clone_size: NA
d_call: TRBD1
v_call: TRBV5-1
j_call: TRBJ2-7

cdr3_nt: TGTGCCAGCAGTTACTCGAAGGCCGGGAGTTACGAGCAGTACTTC
cdr3_aa: CASSYSKAGSYEQYF
clone_size: few
d_call: NA
v_call: TRBV6-5
j_call: TRBJ2-7